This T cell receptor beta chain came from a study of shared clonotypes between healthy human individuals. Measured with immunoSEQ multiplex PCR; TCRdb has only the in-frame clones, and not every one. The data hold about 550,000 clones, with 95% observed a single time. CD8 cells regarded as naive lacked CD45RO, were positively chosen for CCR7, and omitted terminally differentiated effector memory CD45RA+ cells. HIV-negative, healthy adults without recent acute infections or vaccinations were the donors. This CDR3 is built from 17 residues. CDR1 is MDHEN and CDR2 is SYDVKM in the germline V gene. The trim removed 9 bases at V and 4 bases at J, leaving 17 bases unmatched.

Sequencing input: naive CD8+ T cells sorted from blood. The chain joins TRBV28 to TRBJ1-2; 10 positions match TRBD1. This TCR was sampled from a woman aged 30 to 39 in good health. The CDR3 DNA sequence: TGTGCCAGTTCGACCGCCGGGACAGGGGCGAGTGGCTATGGCTACACCTTC. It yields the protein CASSTAGTGASGYGYTF.